This TCR beta chain was obtained from a study of response to subunit inactivated influenza vaccine. Overall study results and limits: The study's authors posited that every seasonal influenza vaccination enlists few new T cells.

Germline values: CDR1 SGHTA, CDR2 FQGNSA. Trimming left V 5 bases short and J 2 bases short, with 14 bases between. The CDR3 loop spans 15 amino acids. Using its own MiXCR run on the RT-PCR reads, TCRdb lists one record per CDR3 protein. The sample records some 800,000 distinct CDR3 sequences, about 20% being singletons. Turning to this clonotype: Antigen: not known.

The starting material was PBMCs from blood, obtained more than 4 days after vaccination. The receptor's source is a man in his forties or fifties who received an inactivated influenza vaccine. V and J are TRBV7-2 and TRBJ2-3; either TRBD1 or TRBD2 may fit D (5 bases each). Written as DNA, the CDR3 is TGTGCCAGCAGCCCCACGGGACCTTACACAGATACGCAGTATTTT. This encodes CASSPTGPYTDTQYF.